The TCR beta chain under discussion was sequenced for a study of shared clonotypes between healthy human individuals (dated by TCRdb to about 2020). Broadly, across the study: The cohort included a few men and a couple of women between 18 and 49 years of age. For each donor, three plates each were used for CD4 naive and CD4 memory, two plates were used for CD8 naive, and one plate was used for CD8 memory. The study deeply sequenced blood TCR repertoires of five healthy adults to estimate repertoire size and the extent of clonotype sharing between individuals. Different laboratories and diverse techniques were used to prepare libraries and sequence TCR repertoires, to increase sequencing depth and limit assay-specific biases. Between about 0.8 and 9 billion PBMCs per donor were obtained by leukapheresis.

Donors were healthy HIV-negative adults with no recently reported acute infections or vaccinations. Every donor was a Caucasian adult living in Nashville, Tennessee, USA. CD4+ T cells were enriched by magnetic negative selection, after which naive cells were positively selected on CD45RA and the negative fraction was taken as the memory subset. Blood was obtained by leukapheresis, after which PBMCs were separated by Ficoll-Histopaque density gradient centrifugation and cryopreserved in liquid nitrogen vapor phase. Analytical flow cytometry was used to check the purity and quantity of every magnetically sorted T cell population. From each sorted fraction, genomic DNA was isolated and quantified by UV absorbance on a Nanodrop 2000c. TCR CDR3 regions were amplified from genomic DNA by multiplex PCR using the deep immunoSEQ assay. Extracted genomic DNA from each cell subset was distributed evenly across all wells of several immunoSEQ 96-well plates, and each plate was treated as a replicate. For sorted subsets, 200 to 250 ng of genomic DNA, equivalent to about 30,000 T cell genomes, went into each replicate PCR. The purified libraries were quantified using a Qubit 3.0 fluorometer, sized with a Bioanalyzer 2100, and then quantified again using the KAPA Library Quantification kit. A separate single-read 150-cycle Illumina NextSeq 550 flow cell was used to sequence each immunoSEQ 96-well plate. On the study's bioinformatics: Because the immunoSEQ output held only junctional sequences and lacked quality scores, the filtering could not match the filtering applied to full-length reads. Sequences were annotated with PyIR, a Python wrapper for IgBLAST v1.9, using IMGT germline references to assign V/J genes and CDR3. Reads with weak V/J assignments (E-value above 1e-6), missing CDR3, stop codons, out-of-frame junctions, or ambiguous translated residues were removed. V3J clonotypes were defined by identical inferred V gene, J gene, and CDR3 amino acid sequence. Percentage overlap between repertoires was computed as shared unique clonotypes divided by the size of the smaller repertoire. Repertoire richness was assessed with RTK rarefaction, the Chao1 estimator, and Recon v2.1 estimates of unobserved clonotypes. OLGA was used to compute generation probabilities for all TCRbeta clonotypes that the gDNA method yielded from a few donors. TCRdb retrieved this table from immuneACCESS and kept in-frame rearrangements only. Not all clones are present; in checked studies, unresolved V genes account for under half, and no reason is known for the remainder. V and J calls and clone size are as listed in that table; D and trimming were resolved from the DNA. The sample has roughly 2.5 million clones on record, more than 90% of them singletons. The biggest ten clones account for around 0.15% of the sample.

Broader findings and caveats from the paper: Because the study included a small number of donors, the genetic and exposure-history diversity represented was limited. Higher generation probabilities were observed for clonotypes shared by all four sorted-subset donors than for non-shared clonotypes. When a few donors were compared, the shared fraction of clonotypes was 5% to 6.5% for naive CD4, 3.5% to 4% for naive CD8, 2.3% for memory CD4, and 0.35% to 0.4% for memory CD8. Only blood was sampled, and tissue TCR repertoires likely differ from those in blood. Estimated clonotype richness was generally larger for naive than for memory subsets. Pairwise subsampling indicated that sequencing depth was expected to affect the degree of clonotype sharing among donors. Even with the large sequencing depth, rarefaction of the sorted-subset datasets indicated that sequencing was incomplete.

Turning to this clone: Its binding antigen is unknown. No base quality information exists; no much larger clone differs at one position.

The germline V gene encodes CDR1 MNHNS and CDR2 SASEGT. There are 11 amino acids in the CDR3, from cysteine to phenylalanine inclusive. The CDR3 DNA has 33 bases and is translated from base 1. A distance of 12 bases separates the germline ends of V and J, which lose 11 bases and 7 bases respectively. What was sequenced was naive CD4+ T cells sorted from blood. In light of the paper, this sample's cell subset or site label describes: CD45RA+ positively selected. This sequence was found in a man aged 18 to 30 in good health. The V gene is TRBV6-1 and the J gene is TRBJ1-5, with the D gene too uncertain to name. CDR3 region: CAGLRAQPQHF. The nucleotide sequence is given as TGTGCCGGGTTGAGGGCACAGCCCCAGCATTTT.